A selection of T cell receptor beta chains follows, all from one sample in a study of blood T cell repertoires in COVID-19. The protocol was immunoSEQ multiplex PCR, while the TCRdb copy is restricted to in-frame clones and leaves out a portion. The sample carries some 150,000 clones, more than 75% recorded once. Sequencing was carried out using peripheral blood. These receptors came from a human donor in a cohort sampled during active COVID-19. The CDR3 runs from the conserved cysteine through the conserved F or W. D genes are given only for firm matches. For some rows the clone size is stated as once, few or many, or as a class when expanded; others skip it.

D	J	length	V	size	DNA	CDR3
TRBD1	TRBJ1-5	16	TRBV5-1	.	TGCGCCAGCAGCTTGGACGGACAGGGGGGTGGTCAGCCCCAGCATTTT	CASSLDGQGGGQPQHF
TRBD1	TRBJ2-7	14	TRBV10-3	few	TGTGCCATCAGTGACAGGACAGGTCGCCACGAGCAGTACTTC	CAISDRTGRHEQYF
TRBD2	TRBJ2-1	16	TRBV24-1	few	TGTGCCACCAGTGATCATAGCGGGGGTTCCTACAATGAGCAGTTCTTC	CATSDHSGGSYNEQFF
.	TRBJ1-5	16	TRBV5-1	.	TGCGCCAGCAGCTTTGTGGAGGGATCGATGTTTCAGCCCCAGCATTTT	CASSFVEGSMFQPQHF
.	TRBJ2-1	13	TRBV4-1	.	TGCGCCAGCAGCCCTGGTGGGGCCCGTGGGCAGTTCTTC	CASSPGGARGQFF
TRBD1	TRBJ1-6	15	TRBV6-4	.	TGTGCCAGCAGTGACACGGGACAGGGGAACTCACCCCTCCACTTT	CASSDTGQGNSPLHF
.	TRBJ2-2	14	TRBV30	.	TGTGCCTGGAGTCGGGGAGGGAACACCGGGGAGCTGTTTTTT	CAWSRGGNTGELFF
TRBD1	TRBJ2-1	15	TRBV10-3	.	TGTGCCGTCACTCTTAGCGCGACAGGGAATAATGAGCAGTTCTTC	CAVTLSATGNNEQFF
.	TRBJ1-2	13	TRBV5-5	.	TGTGCCAGCAGCTTTTTGGTGGGGGGAGGCTACACCTTC	CASSFLVGGGYTF
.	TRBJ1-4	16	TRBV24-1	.	TGTGCCACCAGTGCGGGAATCTTAGCAACTAATGAAAAACTGTTTTTT	CATSAGILATNEKLFF
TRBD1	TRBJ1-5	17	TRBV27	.	TGTGCCAGCAGTCCCGGGACAGGGGGACCCATAGGTCAGCCCCAGCATTTT	CASSPGTGGPIGQPQHF
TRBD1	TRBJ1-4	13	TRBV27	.	TGTGCCAGCACCCCGACAGGGGGCGGAAAACTGTTTTTT	CASTPTGGGKLFF
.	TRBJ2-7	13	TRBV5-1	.	TGCGCCAGCAGCTCCGGGAGTGCCTACGAGCAGTACTTC	CASSSGSAYEQYF
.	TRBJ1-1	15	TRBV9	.	TGTGCCAGCAGCGTAGTTATGGGAGGGAACACTGAAGCTTTCTTT	CASSVVMGGNTEAFF
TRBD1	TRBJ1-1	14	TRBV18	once	TGTGCCAGCTCATCCCGGGACAGTTCATCTGAAGCTTTCTTT	CASSSRDSSSEAFF